The T cell receptor beta chain described here comes from a study of CD8 T cells in Susac syndrome. About the research overall: At the time of blood draw, patients with Susac syndrome were therapy-naive, receiving corticosteroids, or receiving intravenous immunoglobulin alone. Broader study findings: Detection of Susac-specific public clones gave around 16 in total CD8+ repertoires and about five in CD8+ TEMRA repertoires.

In germline, CDR1 is SGDLS, CDR2 YYNGEE. The ends were cut back, 0 bases at V and 1 base at J, with 8 bases in the middle. The CDR3 totals 14 residues. The authors reverse transcribed about 0.5 to 1 ug RNA with random hexamers. Amplification of TCR beta CDR3 used immunoSEQ multiplex PCR across 54 Vbeta and 13 Jbeta. MiXCR, run by TCRdb on the immunoSEQ multiplex PCR reads, gives a single entry per CDR3 protein. The table has over 70,000 distinct CDR3 sequences, approximately 96% seen once. On this clonotype itself: Its matching antigen is unknown.

As judged by recently defined diagnostic criteria, patients with Susac syndrome had definite or probable disease. The sequencing input was CD8+ T cells from PBMCs. The clonotype originates from a human donor with Susac syndrome. The chain couples TRBV9 to TRBJ2-7; D unclear. The DNA for the CDR3 is TGTGCCAGCAGCGTAGGCAGTACTTCCTACGAGCAGTACTTC. It translates to CASSVGSTSYEQYF.